Below, 3 T cell receptor beta chains from the same sample are listed, as sequenced in a study of early T cells in non-severe SARS-CoV-2 infection. TCRdb reprocessed the 5' RACE reads via MiXCR and lists one record per CDR3 protein. The table has 85,000 to 90,000 distinct CDR3 sequences, around 15% seen once; the top ten hold under 7.5%. Sequencing was performed on whole blood. The receptors originated from an adult who was a healthcare worker with PCR-confirmed SARS-CoV-2 infection or an uninfected control (not recorded which).

This clonotype was observed a handful of times. V is TRBV12-3 or TRBV12-4 and J is TRBJ1-5, with 8 bases aligning to TRBD1. The CDR3 has 16 residues. V dropped 1 base and J dropped 3; count of bases not matched to a gene: 5. CDR3 in amino acids: CASSLDRGEANQPQHF. The CDR3 nucleotides are TGTGCCAGCAGTTTAGACAGGGGGGAGGCCAATCAGCCCCAGCATTTT.

The V and J genes are TRBV7-9 and TRBJ2-3, with D possibly matching TRBD2 (5 bases). The germline CDR1 and CDR2 sequences are SEHNR and FQNEAQ (reference sequence). V was cut by 4 bases and J by 2 bases, with 13 bases left in between. This CDR3 contains 15 residues. CDR3 sequence reads: CASSSVARYTDTQYF. Written as DNA, the CDR3 is TGTGCCAGCAGCTCGGTAGCGCGGTACACAGATACGCAGTATTTT. Looking up the rest from reference TRBV7-9 and TRBJ2-3 gives the full variable domain: DTGVSQNPRHKITKRGQNVTFRCDPISEHNRLYWYRQTLGQGPEFLTYFQNEAQLEKSRLLSDRFSAERPKGSFSTLEIQRTEQGDSAMYLCASSSVARYTDTQYFGPGTRLTVL.

The rearrangement joins TRBV9 to TRBJ1-1; TRBD1 might be the D (5 bases). The CDR3 runs to 14 residues. V shed 0 bases and J shed 4 bases, with 10 bases lying between them. Germline assignment: CDR1 SGDLS and CDR2 YYNGEE. CDR3 sequence (DNA): TGTGCCAGCAGCGTAGGAGGGGATCTCACTGAAGCTTTCTTT. It is translated as CASSVGGDLTEAFF.